The 26 T cell receptor beta chains below were found in one sample sequenced in a study of CD8 T cells in ankylosing spondylitis. TCRdb ran MiXCR on the 5' RACE reads and lists one entry per CDR3 protein. The sample contains roughly 220,000 distinct CDR3 sequences, 15% to 20% of which appear only once. For these TCRs, the target antigens are not known. Whole-study findings and limits: A TCR beta motif of roughly eight highly homologous variants appeared characteristic of ankylosing spondylitis blood.

Source material: blood, either unsorted or a sorted T cell fraction (not recorded which). These receptor sequences come from a male donor with ankylosing spondylitis.

This clonotype was seen more than once but under ten times. The rearrangement links TRBV5-1 to TRBJ2-1; the D is unclear. CDR1 SGHRS and CDR2 YFSETQ come from the germline V gene. This CDR3 spans 15 amino acids. V lost 0 bases to trimming and J lost 5 bases, with 12 bases between them. CDR3 region: CASSLAGQLNNEQFF. The CDR3 DNA is TGCGCCAGCAGCTTGGCCGGGCAGCTAAACAATGAGCAGTTCTTC.

This chain uses TRBV6-2 or TRBV6-3 with TRBJ2-7; D is uncertain. The V end was cut by 0 bases, the J end by 3 bases, with 15 bases between. Per the germline V gene, CDR1 is MNHEY and CDR2 is SVGEGT. The CDR3 is 16 residues long. The CDR3 is CASSYSEGPPNYEQYF. The CDR3 DNA reads as TGTGCCAGCAGTTACTCGGAAGGGCCCCCAAACTACGAGCAGTACTTC.

This clonotype was detected a few times. The V call is TRBV12-3 or TRBV12-4, the J call TRBJ2-1; 10 bases agree with TRBD1. With 6 bases clipped from V and 2 bases from J, the junction kept 4 bases outside the gene matches. This CDR3 contains 15 residues. The CDR3 here is CASRDGQGAYNEQFF. CDR3 DNA: TGTGCCAGCAGGGATGGACAGGGGGCCTACAATGAGCAGTTCTTC.

This clonotype was seen a few times. The V gene is TRBV7-9, the J gene TRBJ1-4; the D is unclear. The CDR3 is 12 amino acids. The ends were cut back, 3 bases at V and 7 bases at J, with 6 bases in the middle. CDR1 is SEHNR, CDR2 FQNEAQ, per germline (reference sequence). CDR3 in DNA: TGTGCCAGCAGCTTCGAAGTTGAAAAACTGTTTTTT. It yields the protein CASSFEVEKLFF.

CDR3 residues: CASSQSSSGQETQYF. CDR3 nucleotide sequence: TGCGCCAGCAGCCAATCTAGTAGCGGCCAAGAGACCCAGTACTTC. V gene TRBV4-1 combines with J gene TRBJ2-5; D is possibly TRBD2 (6 bases). The CDR3 is made up of 15 amino acids. Germline V gene sequence: CDR1 MGHRA, CDR2 YSYEKL. The V and J ends lost 2 bases and 1 base respectively, with 11 bases between them.

This rearrangement joins TRBV25-1 to TRBJ2-4, with a possible D match to TRBD1 (6 bases). Deletions cut 6 bases from V and 5 bases from J, with 8 bases between. Germline lookup yields CDR1 MGHDK and CDR2 SYGVNS. The CDR3 is made up of 12 amino acids. CDR3 nucleotide sequence: TGTGCCAGCAGCCCAGGGGAAAACATTCAGTACTTC. Its protein product is CASSPGENIQYF. The variable domain in full, with the rest retrieved from reference TRBV25-1 and TRBJ2-4, is EADIYQTPRYLVIGTGKKITLECSQTMGHDKMYWYQQDPGMELHLIHYSYGVNSTEKGDLSSESTVSRIRTEHFPLTLESARPSHTSQYLCASSPGENIQYFGAGTRLSVL.

This chain joins TRBV7-9 and TRBJ2-3; TRBD1 might be the D (5 bases). The CDR3 runs to 16 residues. Trimming took 5 bases from V and 1 from J, leaving 16 bases between them. Germline V gene data show CDR1 as SEHNR and CDR2 as FQNEAQ (reference sequence). CDR3: CASSPHGQEGTDTQYF. The CDR3 region has the DNA TGTGCCAGCAGCCCCCACGGACAAGAGGGCACAGATACGCAGTATTTT.

The chain employs TRBV6-2 or TRBV6-3 and TRBJ2-3; 7 positions agree with TRBD2. Germline V CDR1 and CDR2: MNHEY, SVGEGT. The CDR3 contains 18 residues. The V gene end was trimmed by 0 bases and the J gene end by 0 bases; junction bases not matched to a gene: 9. CDR3 loop: CASSYSRSSGTSTDTQYF. The CDR3 DNA sequence: TGTGCCAGCAGTTACTCAAGGTCTAGCGGTACTAGCACAGATACGCAGTATTTT.

The chain recombines TRBV12-3 or TRBV12-4 with TRBJ1-1; no reliable D call. This CDR3 comprises 11 residues. V lost 3 bases, J lost 6 bases, and 5 bases lay in between. The CDR3 here is CASSFGPEAFF. CDR3 DNA sequence: TGTGCCAGCAGTTTCGGGCCTGAAGCTTTCTTT.

This clonotype was counted between two and nine times. The chain couples TRBV4-1 to TRBJ1-2; D remains ambiguous. Looked up from germline, CDR1 is MGHRA and CDR2 is YSYEKL. There are 15 residues in the CDR3. Trimming removed 2 bases at V and 4 bases at J, with 14 bases between. The CDR3 sequence is CASSQYLETSYGYTF. In DNA form, the CDR3 reads TGCGCCAGCAGCCAATATCTAGAGACGTCCTATGGCTACACCTTC.

This clonotype has more than one count but fewer than ten. The CDR3 region has the DNA TGTGCCAGCAGTGTTGAGGGGTCAATAATAGGGGAGCTGTTTTTT. It codes for CASSVEGSIIGELFF. The chain carries TRBV12-3 or TRBV12-4 and TRBJ2-2, with D possibly called TRBD1 or TRBD2 (5 bases each). The CDR3 covers 15 residues. Trimming pared 5 bases from V and 8 bases from J, leaving 18 bases between.

The gene calls are TRBV6-5 and TRBJ2-3, with D uncertain. Between the trimmed V and J ends, which lost 3 bases and 0 bases, there was a span of 13 bases. CDR1 is MNHEY, CDR2 SVGAGI, per germline. CDR3 length: 16 residues. The CDR3 coding sequence is TGTGCCAGCAGTTATTATTTTACAGCTAGCACAGATACGCAGTATTTT. Protein sequence: CASSYYFTASTDTQYF.

This clonotype was counted between two and nine times. The J gene is TRBJ1-2, the V gene TRBV29-1; 9 nucleotides match TRBD1. In germline, CDR1 is SQVTM, CDR2 ANQGSEA. This CDR3 comprises 16 residues. V lost 1 base, J lost 2 bases, and 8 bases stayed unmatched. The CDR3 loop reads CSVEAEEGQGNYGYTF. CDR3 coding DNA: TGCAGCGTTGAAGCCGAGGAAGGACAGGGGAACTATGGCTACACCTTC.

The chain uses TRBV25-1 and TRBJ1-2, with TRBD1 matching over 7 bases. The CDR3 spans 15 residues. The V gene end was trimmed by 4 bases and the J gene end by 4 bases; junction bases not matched to a gene: 9. CDR1 is MGHDK and CDR2 is SYGVNS in the germline V gene. This CDR3 reads CASSGHRGDTYGYTF. The CDR3 DNA is TGTGCCAGCAGTGGGCACAGGGGAGACACCTATGGCTACACCTTC.

The rearrangement uses TRBV20-1 and TRBJ2-5, with D hard to call. Germline assignment: CDR1 DFQATT and CDR2 SNEGSKA (reference sequence). The CDR3 runs to 12 residues. The V end was cut by 6 bases, the J end by 1 base, with 9 bases between. The CDR3 DNA follows: TGCAGTGCCACCGGATTCCAAGAGACCCAGTACTTC. This translates into CSATGFQETQYF.

This clonotype was seen more than once but under ten times. J is TRBJ2-7 and V is TRBV15, with a tentative D call TRBD2 (6 bases). V lost 5 bases to trimming and J lost 1 base, with 18 bases between them. This CDR3 has 16 residues. CDR1 and CDR2 from the germline V gene are LNHNV and YYDKDF (reference sequence). CDR3 in amino acids: CATSLGRLDLSYEQYF. The CDR3 bases are TGTGCCACCAGCCTGGGGCGACTAGACCTTTCCTACGAGCAGTACTTC. The complete variable domain, with remaining parts taken from reference TRBV15 and TRBJ2-7, reads DAMVIQNPRYQVTQFGKPVTLSCSQTLNHNVMYWYQQKSSQAPKLLFHYYDKDFNNEADTPDNFQSRRPNTSFCFLDIRSPGLGDTAMYLCATSLGRLDLSYEQYFGPGTRLTVT.

In this sample, this clonotype turned up many times. This rearrangement joins TRBV3-1 to TRBJ2-7, with 9 bases matching TRBD1. The CDR3 length is 14 residues. The trim removed 4 bases at V and 2 bases at J, leaving 3 bases unmatched. Germline CDR1 LGHDT, CDR2 YNNKEL (reference sequence). The CDR3, as DNA: TGTGCCAGCAGCCCGGGACAGGGAACCTACGAGCAGTACTTC. Protein product: CASSPGQGTYEQYF.

The genes are TRBV30 and TRBJ1-5; D is ambiguous. Trimming stripped 4 bases from V and 2 bases from J, with 6 bases between. Germline V gene data show CDR1 as GTSNPN and CDR2 as SVGIG (reference sequence). The CDR3 has 12 residues. CDR3 region: CAWTHGNQPQHF. In nucleotides, the CDR3 is TGTGCCTGGACGCACGGCAATCAGCCCCAGCATTTT.

The chain couples TRBV6-5 to TRBJ1-1, with a possible D match to TRBD1 (5 bases). The CDR3 has 14 amino acids. Germline values: CDR1 MNHEY, CDR2 SVGAGI. The V end lost 0 bases, the J end lost 1 base, and 6 bases lay between the germline ends. CDR3 nucleotide sequence: TGTGCCAGCAGTTACTCCAGGGAGAACACTGAAGCTTTCTTT. As protein: CASSYSRENTEAFF.

The chain combines TRBV5-1 with TRBJ2-7, with D perhaps given as TRBD1 or TRBD2 (5 bases each). Germline V gene lookup returns CDR1 SGHRS and CDR2 YFSETQ. The length of the CDR3 is 16 residues. The germline V and J ends were trimmed by 4 bases and 0 bases, with 17 bases remaining between them. This chain's CDR3 is CASSLTPGQSSYEQYF. CDR3 DNA sequence: TGCGCCAGCAGCCTTACTCCGGGGCAAAGCTCCTACGAGCAGTACTTC.

J is TRBJ2-3 and V is TRBV20-1; 8 nucleotides align to TRBD2. The germline gives CDR1 DFQATT, CDR2 SNEGSKA (reference sequence). CDR3 length equals 17 residues. V lost 3 bases and J lost 3; bases outside the gene matches: 14. CDR3 residues: CSASGALAELKTDTQYF. The CDR3 DNA sequence: TGCAGTGCTAGCGGTGCACTAGCGGAATTAAAAACAGATACGCAGTATTTT.

This clonotype was detected only a few times. The chain carries TRBV2 and TRBJ1-1; a possible D gene is TRBD1 (5 bases). Trimming took off 0 bases at V and 4 bases at J, with 9 bases between the two ends. The germline V gene encodes CDR1 SNHLY and CDR2 FYNNEI. The CDR3 extends over 14 amino acids. The CDR3 loop reads CASSEALRGTEAFF. CDR3 DNA sequence: TGTGCCAGCAGTGAAGCGCTTAGGGGCACTGAAGCTTTCTTT.

This clonotype was observed a few times. The chain links TRBV16 to TRBJ2-7; D gene uncertain. Trimming left V 1 base short and J 4 bases short, with 8 bases between. Germline CDR1 KGHSY, CDR2 FQNENV. The CDR3 has 13 amino acids. CDR3 nucleotide sequence: TGTGCCAGCAGCCAATATGCAGAGTACGAGCAGTACTTC. This sequence encodes CASSQYAEYEQYF. Together with reference TRBV16 and TRBJ2-7, the CDR3 gives the full variable domain: GEEVAQTPKHLVRGEGQKAKLYCAPIKGHSYVFWYQQVLKNEFKFLISFQNENVFDETGMPKERFSAKCLPNSPCSLEIQATKLEDSAVYFCASSQYAEYEQYFGPGTRLTVT.

This clonotype was seen only a few times. The chain joins TRBV10-3 to TRBJ2-5; 14 nucleotides match TRBD2. Losses at the gene ends were 4 bases for V and 2 bases for J; bases not matched to a gene: 3. There are 16 residues in the CDR3. Germline V gives CDR1 ENHRY, CDR2 SYGVKD. CDR3 nucleotide sequence: TGTGCCATCAGTGGGGGGACTAGCGGGAGTCAAGAGACCCAGTACTTC. Encoded protein: CAISGGTSGSQETQYF.

On this clonotype itself: An end of the junction does not agree with germline; a read error may underlie this. The rearrangement uses TRBV9 and TRBJ2-7, with 7 bases identical to TRBD2. CDR1 is SGDLS and CDR2 is YYNGEE in the germline V gene. CDR3 length equals 16 residues. Here the CDR3 DNA reads TGTGCCAGTAGCGGCGGGGTGTCTAGCGGACGCCACGAGCAGTACTTC. Protein product: CASSGGVSSGRHEQYF.

The rearrangement joins TRBV7-9 to TRBJ2-3; 10 bases are shared with TRBD2. CDR3 length: 16 residues. Germline V gene data show CDR1 as SEHNR and CDR2 as FQNEAQ (reference sequence). With V trimmed by 5 bases and J by 4 bases, 9 bases remained unmatched. CDR3 amino acids: CASSPPGTSDADTQYF. DNA for the CDR3: TGTGCCAGCAGCCCCCCCGGGACTAGCGACGCAGATACGCAGTATTTT.